The 18 T cell receptor beta chains reported below all come from one sample, sequenced in a study of T cell responses to AZD1222 COVID-19 vaccine. Using immunoSEQ multiplex PCR, the repertoire was profiled, and TCRdb retains in-frame clones only, with some absent. Of 150,000 to 200,000 clones in the sample, approximately 95% were seen once. The sample here was peripheral blood, taken on day 0 of AZD1222 vaccination. These receptors were obtained from an adult in good health.

V and J are TRBV28 and TRBJ1-1; 7 bases align to TRBD1. V was clipped by 6 bases and J by 1 base; unmatched bases: 5. The CDR3 length is 14 residues. Germline V gene lookup returns CDR1 MDHEN and CDR2 SYDVKM. This chain's CDR3 is CASRQGTRNTEAFF. CDR3 DNA sequence: TGTGCCAGCAGACAGGGGACACGGAACACTGAAGCTTTCTTT.

V is TRBV6-5 and J is TRBJ2-7; weak D call: TRBD1 (6 bases). Germline V lookup: CDR1 MNHEY, CDR2 SVGAGI. The CDR3 has 14 residues. V gave up 4 bases and J gave up 4 bases, with 14 bases separating them. CDR3 protein: CASSLQGPGYEQYF. In DNA form, the CDR3 reads TGTGCCAGCAGTTTACAGGGACCAGGGTACGAGCAGTACTTC.

This clone occurred a few times. This chain connects TRBV6-5 to TRBJ2-1; no clear D gene. V lost 0 bases, J lost 5 bases, and 11 bases lay in between. This CDR3 comprises 15 residues. Germline lookup yields CDR1 MNHEY and CDR2 SVGAGI. CDR3 in DNA: TGTGCCAGCAGTTACTCGGGGTCGTGGCACAATGAGCAGTTCTTC. The encoded protein is CASSYSGSWHNEQFF.

The chain couples TRBV19 to TRBJ1-4, with D perhaps TRBD1 (5 bases). The germline V gene encodes CDR1 LNHDA and CDR2 SQIVND (reference sequence). V gave up 6 bases and J gave up 0 bases, with 8 bases separating them. This CDR3 region has 14 residues. The CDR3 loop is CASRDSTTNEKLFF. In DNA form, the CDR3 reads TGTGCCAGTAGAGACAGCACAACTAATGAAAAACTGTTTTTT.

The chain is built from TRBV18 and TRBJ1-1; 8 bases map to TRBD1. Germline assignment: CDR1 KGHSH and CDR2 LQKENI. V lost 3 bases and J lost 6; bases outside the gene matches: 3. This CDR3 is built from 13 residues. This CDR3 is CASSPDRAAEAFF. The CDR3 coding sequence is TGTGCCAGCTCACCGGACAGGGCCGCTGAAGCTTTCTTT.

The V call is TRBV28, the J call TRBJ1-6, with D unresolved. Between the trimmed V and J ends, which lost 3 bases and 10 bases, there was a span of 13 bases. Germline V CDR1 and CDR2: MDHEN, SYDVKM. This CDR3 is 14 amino acids long. In nucleotides, the CDR3 is TGTGCCAGCAGTTTCTGGTCGACGAGGTCACCCCTCCACTTT. Amino acid sequence: CASSFWSTRSPLHF.

The J gene is TRBJ2-7, the V gene TRBV4-1, with 9 bases fitting TRBD2. Germline values: CDR1 MGHRA, CDR2 YSYEKL. Trimming removed 3 bases from V and 0 bases from J; junction bases left unmatched: 12. This CDR3 comprises 18 residues. CDR3 residues: CASSHPQFSGGTSYEQYF. In DNA, the CDR3 is TGCGCCAGCAGCCATCCTCAATTCAGCGGGGGGACCTCCTACGAGCAGTACTTC.

The chain recombines TRBV4-1 with TRBJ2-7; either TRBD1 or TRBD2 may fit D (5 bases each). Trimming removed 1 base at V and 0 bases at J, with 19 bases between. The length of the CDR3 is 18 residues. CDR1 MGHRA and CDR2 YSYEKL come from the germline V gene. The CDR3 region is CASSQVFPSSGTSYEQYF. For the CDR3, the DNA is TGCGCCAGCAGCCAAGTCTTCCCGTCCTCGGGGACCTCCTACGAGCAGTACTTC.

The chain couples TRBV5-1 to TRBJ2-7; D is ambiguous. Looked up from germline, CDR1 is SGHRS and CDR2 is YFSETQ. V lost 2 bases and J lost 2, with 11 bases in between. This CDR3 is built from 14 residues. The chain's CDR3 is CASSLRGEAYEQYF. The CDR3 DNA reads TGCGCCAGCAGCTTAAGAGGAGAAGCCTACGAGCAGTACTTC.

The chain links TRBV6-5 to TRBJ1-4; TRBD1 agrees at 8 bases. The germline V gene has CDR1 MNHEY and CDR2 SVGAGI. This CDR3 has 14 residues. V gave up 10 bases and J gave up 8 bases; unmatched junction bases: 12. CDR3 bases: TGTGCCACTAAGACAGGGGACGGTTGGGAAAAACTGTTTTTT. Translating gives CATKTGDGWEKLFF.

This rearrangement joins TRBV19 to TRBJ2-2; no firm D call. Germline-derived CDR1 and CDR2 are LNHDA and SQIVND (reference sequence). The CDR3 has 13 amino acids. The V end lost 10 bases, the J end lost 1 base, and 10 bases lay between the germline ends. In DNA form, the CDR3 reads TGTGCCACCAGAAGTGTGAACACCGGGGAGCTGTTTTTT. Translating it yields CATRSVNTGELFF.

The chain combines TRBV20-1 with TRBJ2-7; D unresolved. The CDR3 has 11 residues. Per germline, CDR1 DFQATT and CDR2 SNEGSKA (reference sequence). Trimming removed 4 bases at V and 5 bases at J, with 9 bases between. The CDR3: CSATPADEQYF. For the CDR3, the DNA is TGCAGTGCTACCCCCGCGGACGAGCAGTACTTC.

The chain combines TRBV15 with TRBJ1-4; D not resolved. V was trimmed by 5 bases and J by 6 bases, leaving 19 bases between them. This CDR3 has 16 residues. Germline values: CDR1 LNHNV, CDR2 YYDKDF (reference sequence). The CDR3 loop is CATSDRTTRSYEKLFF. The CDR3 DNA sequence: TGTGCCACCAGCGACCGAACGACCCGAAGTTATGAAAAACTGTTTTTT.

The rearrangement joins TRBV12-5 to TRBJ2-1; 10 nucleotides align to TRBD2. V lost 1 base and J lost 4; bases outside the gene matches: 10. Per germline, CDR1 LGHNT and CDR2 FRNRAP. CDR3 length: 18 amino acids. The CDR3 spells CASGLGTDLAGVYNEQFF. CDR3 DNA sequence: TGTGCTAGTGGTTTGGGTACCGATCTAGCGGGGGTATACAATGAGCAGTTCTTC.

The chain joins TRBV5-4 to TRBJ1-3; no reliable D call. In germline, CDR1 is SGHNT, CDR2 YYREEE (reference sequence). Trimming removed 4 bases at V and 7 bases at J, with 18 bases between. The CDR3 length is 15 residues. The CDR3 protein is CASSKDGFNGNTIYF. CDR3 bases: TGTGCCAGCAGCAAGGACGGGTTCAACGGTAACACCATATATTTT.

A few counts support this clone. The V gene is TRBV3-1 (or the pseudogene TRBV3-2), the J gene TRBJ2-7, with D unresolved. The CDR3 spans 17 residues. The germline V and J ends were trimmed by 0 bases and 2 bases, with 17 bases remaining between them. Germline V gene sequence: CDR1 LGHDT, CDR2 YNNKEL (reference sequence). CDR3 in amino acids: CASSQEPGGLLTYEQYF. CDR3 nucleotides: TGTGCCAGCAGCCAAGAACCAGGTGGATTACTTACCTACGAGCAGTACTTC.

The chain has TRBV5-6 and TRBJ1-2; D unclear. The germline V gene has CDR1 SGHDT and CDR2 YYEEEE. The V end lost 4 bases, the J end lost 3 bases, and 13 bases lay between the germline ends. The CDR3 length is 14 residues. The CDR3 sequence is CASSGLTGYYGYTF. As DNA, the CDR3 is TGTGCCAGCAGCGGCCTAACGGGGTACTATGGCTACACCTTC.

This clone was counted only a few times. V and J are TRBV2 and TRBJ1-4; possibly TRBD1 for D (6 bases). The germline V and J ends were trimmed by 4 bases and 5 bases, with 14 bases remaining between them. This CDR3 comprises 15 residues. Per germline, CDR1 SNHLY and CDR2 FYNNEI. Here the CDR3 reads CASSATGRGNEKLFF. Here the CDR3 DNA reads TGTGCCAGCAGTGCGACGGGAAGGGGGAATGAAAAACTGTTTTTT.